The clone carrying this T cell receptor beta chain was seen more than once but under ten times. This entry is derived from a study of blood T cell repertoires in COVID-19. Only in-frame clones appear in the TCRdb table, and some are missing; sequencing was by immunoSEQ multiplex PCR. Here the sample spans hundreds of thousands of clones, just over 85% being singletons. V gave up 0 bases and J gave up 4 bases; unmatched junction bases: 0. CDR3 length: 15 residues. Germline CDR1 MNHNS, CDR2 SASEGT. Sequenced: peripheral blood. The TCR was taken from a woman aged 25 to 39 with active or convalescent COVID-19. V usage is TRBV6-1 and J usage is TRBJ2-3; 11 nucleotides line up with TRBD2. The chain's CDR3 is CASSEASGRADTQYF. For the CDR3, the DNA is TGTGCCAGCAGTGAAGCTAGCGGGAGGGCAGATACGCAGTATTTT.